This TCR beta chain was recorded in a study of cytomegalovirus exposure and HLA in healthy donors. Whole-study results and caveats: Among CMV-associated TCR beta chains, most appeared HLA-restricted in a later analysis.

13 Jbeta primers and 60 Vbeta primers were used for the PCR. Profiling relied on immunoSEQ multiplex PCR, and the TCRdb table lists in-frame clones only, not all of them. In the table there are about 250,000 clones, roughly two thirds of which are singletons. V was clipped by 4 bases and J by 0 bases, with 11 bases between them. This CDR3 is 15 amino acids long. The germline CDR1 and CDR2 sequences are SGDLS and YYNGEE. This clone has just a few counts. Its matching antigen is unknown. The chain links TRBV9 to TRBJ2-1; D call uncertain. This receptor was taken from a female donor in good health and CMV-seronegative. The sample taken for sequencing was PBMCs. The CDR3 is CASSRLVSSYNEQFF. The CDR3 DNA reads as TGTGCCAGCAGCCGCCTCGTCAGCTCCTACAATGAGCAGTTCTTC.